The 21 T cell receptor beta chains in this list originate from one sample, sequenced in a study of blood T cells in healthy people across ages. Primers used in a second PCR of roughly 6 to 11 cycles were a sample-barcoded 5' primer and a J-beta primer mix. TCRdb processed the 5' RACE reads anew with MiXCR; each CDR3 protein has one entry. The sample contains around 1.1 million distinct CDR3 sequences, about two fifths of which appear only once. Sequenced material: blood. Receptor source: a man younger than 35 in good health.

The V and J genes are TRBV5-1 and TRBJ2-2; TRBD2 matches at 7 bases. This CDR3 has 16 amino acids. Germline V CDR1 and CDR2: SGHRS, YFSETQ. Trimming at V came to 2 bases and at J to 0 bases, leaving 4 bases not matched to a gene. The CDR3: CASSLAGPSNTGELFF. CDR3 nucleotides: TGCGCCAGCAGCTTAGCGGGGCCCTCGAACACCGGGGAGCTGTTTTTT.

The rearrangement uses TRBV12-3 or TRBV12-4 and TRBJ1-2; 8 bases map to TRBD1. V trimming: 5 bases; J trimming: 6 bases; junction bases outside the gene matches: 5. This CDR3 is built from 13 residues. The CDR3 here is CASSPRGRHGYTF. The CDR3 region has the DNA TGTGCCAGCAGTCCCAGGGGGCGTCATGGCTACACCTTC.

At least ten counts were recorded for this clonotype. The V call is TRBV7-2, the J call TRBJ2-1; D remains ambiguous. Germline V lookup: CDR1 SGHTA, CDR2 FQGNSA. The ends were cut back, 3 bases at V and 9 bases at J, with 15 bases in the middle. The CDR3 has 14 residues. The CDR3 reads CASSFGFMAFEQFF. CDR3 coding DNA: TGTGCCAGCAGCTTCGGCTTTATGGCATTTGAGCAGTTCTTC. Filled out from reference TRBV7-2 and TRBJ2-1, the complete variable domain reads GAGVSQSPSNKVTEKGKDVELRCDPISGHTALYWYRQSLGQGLEFLIYFQGNSAPDKSGLPSDRFSAERTGGSVSTLTIQRTQQEDSAVYLCASSFGFMAFEQFFGPGTRLTVL.

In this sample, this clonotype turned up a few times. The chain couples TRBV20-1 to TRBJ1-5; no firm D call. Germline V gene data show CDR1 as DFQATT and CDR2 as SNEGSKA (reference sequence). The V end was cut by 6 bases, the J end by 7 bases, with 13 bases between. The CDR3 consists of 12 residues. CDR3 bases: TGCAGTGCCCGATCAATCGCCCAGCCCCAGCATTTT. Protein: CSARSIAQPQHF.

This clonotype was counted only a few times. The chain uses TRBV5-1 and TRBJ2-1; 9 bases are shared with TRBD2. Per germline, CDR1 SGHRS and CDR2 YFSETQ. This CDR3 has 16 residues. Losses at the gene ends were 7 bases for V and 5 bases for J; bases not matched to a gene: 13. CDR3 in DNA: TGCGCCAGCGCACGGGTTAGCGGGGGACCACACAATGAGCAGTTCTTC. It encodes CASARVSGGPHNEQFF.

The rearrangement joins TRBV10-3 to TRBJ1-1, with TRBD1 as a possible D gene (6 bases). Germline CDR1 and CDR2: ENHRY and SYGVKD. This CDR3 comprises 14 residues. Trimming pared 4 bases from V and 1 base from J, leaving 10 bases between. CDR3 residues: CAISGLGANTEAFF. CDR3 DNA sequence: TGTGCCATCAGTGGGTTGGGGGCGAACACTGAAGCTTTCTTT.

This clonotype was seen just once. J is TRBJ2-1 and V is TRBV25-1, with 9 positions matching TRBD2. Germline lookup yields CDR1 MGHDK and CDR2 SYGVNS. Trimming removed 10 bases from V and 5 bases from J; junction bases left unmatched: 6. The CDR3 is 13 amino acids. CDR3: CATQVAGDNEQFF. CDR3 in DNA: TGTGCCACCCAAGTAGCGGGGGACAATGAGCAGTTCTTC.

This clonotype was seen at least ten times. The CDR3 DNA reads TGCGCCAGCAGCCCCGGGACAGCTAGCACAGATACGCAGTATTTT. Amino acids: CASSPGTASTDTQYF. The rearrangement links TRBV5-1 to TRBJ2-3, with 7 bases fitting TRBD1. The V gene end was trimmed by 4 bases and the J gene end by 0 bases; junction bases not matched to a gene: 5. From germline, CDR1 is SGHRS and CDR2 YFSETQ. CDR3 size: 15 residues.

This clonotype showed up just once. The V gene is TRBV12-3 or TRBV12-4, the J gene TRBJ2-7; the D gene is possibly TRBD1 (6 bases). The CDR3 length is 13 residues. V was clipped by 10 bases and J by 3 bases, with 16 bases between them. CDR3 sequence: CANRQRTDYEQYF. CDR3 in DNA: TGTGCCAACAGACAGAGGACAGACTACGAGCAGTACTTC.

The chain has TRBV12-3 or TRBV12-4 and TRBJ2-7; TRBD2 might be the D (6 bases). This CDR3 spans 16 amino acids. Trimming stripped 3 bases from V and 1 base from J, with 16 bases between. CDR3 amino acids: CASSFDGRGGSYEQYF. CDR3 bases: TGTGCCAGCAGTTTTGATGGAAGGGGAGGATCCTACGAGCAGTACTTC.

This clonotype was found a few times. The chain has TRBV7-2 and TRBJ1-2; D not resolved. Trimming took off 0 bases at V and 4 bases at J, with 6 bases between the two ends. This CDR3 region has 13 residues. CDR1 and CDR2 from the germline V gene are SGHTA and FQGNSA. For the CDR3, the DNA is TGTGCCAGCAGCTTAGCGATCAGCTATGGCTACACCTTC. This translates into CASSLAISYGYTF. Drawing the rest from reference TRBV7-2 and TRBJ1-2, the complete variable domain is GAGVSQSPSNKVTEKGKDVELRCDPISGHTALYWYRQSLGQGLEFLIYFQGNSAPDKSGLPSDRFSAERTGGSVSTLTIQRTQQEDSAVYLCASSLAISYGYTFGSGTRLTVV.

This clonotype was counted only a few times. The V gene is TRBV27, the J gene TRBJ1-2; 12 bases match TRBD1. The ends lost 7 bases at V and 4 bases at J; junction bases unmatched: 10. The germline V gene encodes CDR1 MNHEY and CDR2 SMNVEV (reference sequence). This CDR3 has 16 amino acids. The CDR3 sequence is CASIPSGTGGFYGYTF. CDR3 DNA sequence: TGTGCCAGCATCCCCTCCGGGACAGGGGGCTTCTATGGCTACACCTTC.

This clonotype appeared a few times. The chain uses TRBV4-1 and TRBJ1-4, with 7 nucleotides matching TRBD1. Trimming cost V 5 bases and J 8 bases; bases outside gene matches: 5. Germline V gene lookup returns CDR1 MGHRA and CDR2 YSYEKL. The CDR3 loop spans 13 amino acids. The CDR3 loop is CASSVMGQEKLFF. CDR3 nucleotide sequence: TGCGCCAGCAGCGTTATGGGACAGGAAAAACTGTTTTTT.

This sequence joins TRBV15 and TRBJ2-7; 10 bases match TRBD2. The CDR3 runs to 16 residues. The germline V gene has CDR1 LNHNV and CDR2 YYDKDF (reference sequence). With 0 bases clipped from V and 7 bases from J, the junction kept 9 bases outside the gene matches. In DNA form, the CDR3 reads TGTGCCACCAGCAGAGAGCTCAGCGGGGGGGCGAATGAGCAGTACTTC. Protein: CATSRELSGGANEQYF.

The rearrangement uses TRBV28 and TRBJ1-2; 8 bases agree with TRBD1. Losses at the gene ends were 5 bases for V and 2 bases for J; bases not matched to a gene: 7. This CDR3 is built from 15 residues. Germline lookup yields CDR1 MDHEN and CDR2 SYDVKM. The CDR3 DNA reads TGTGCCAGCAGTCAGGGGGCCCAATTAAACTATGGCTACACCTTC. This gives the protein CASSQGAQLNYGYTF.

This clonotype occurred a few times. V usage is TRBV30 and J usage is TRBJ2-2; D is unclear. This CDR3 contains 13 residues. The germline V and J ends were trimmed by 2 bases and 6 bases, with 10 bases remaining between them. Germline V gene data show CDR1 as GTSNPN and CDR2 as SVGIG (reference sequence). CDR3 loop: CAWSFNSAGELFF. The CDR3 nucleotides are TGTGCCTGGAGTTTCAACTCCGCCGGGGAGCTGTTTTTT.

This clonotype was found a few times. CDR3 sequence: CASSYLPTSNYGYTF. CDR3 nucleotide sequence: TGTGCCAGCAGTTACCTTCCTACATCTAACTATGGCTACACCTTC. The chain is built from TRBV6-2 or TRBV6-3 and TRBJ1-2; D not certain. V dropped 2 bases and J dropped 0 bases, with 10 bases sitting between them. Germline lookup yields CDR1 MNHEY and CDR2 SVGEGT. This CDR3 spans 15 amino acids.

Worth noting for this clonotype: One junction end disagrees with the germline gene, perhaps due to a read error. The CDR3 sequence is CAGSALKGTEAFF. CDR3 nucleotides: TGTGCCGGCAGTGCGCTCAAGGGCACTGAAGCTTTCTTT. This chain uses TRBV27 with TRBJ1-1, with D hard to call. Per germline, CDR1 MNHEY and CDR2 SMNVEV (reference sequence). The CDR3 length is 13 residues.

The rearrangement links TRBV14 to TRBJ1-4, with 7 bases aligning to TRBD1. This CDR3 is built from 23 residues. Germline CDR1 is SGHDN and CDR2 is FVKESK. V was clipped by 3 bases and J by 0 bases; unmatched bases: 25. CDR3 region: CASSQRDSPYHGGVLSTNEKLFF. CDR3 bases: TGTGCCAGCAGCCAGAGGGACAGCCCCTATCACGGAGGGGTCCTATCAACTAATGAAAAACTGTTTTTT.

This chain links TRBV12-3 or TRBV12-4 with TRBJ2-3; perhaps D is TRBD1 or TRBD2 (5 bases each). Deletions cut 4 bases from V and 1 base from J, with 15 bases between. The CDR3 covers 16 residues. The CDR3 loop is CASSSRRRDGTDTQYF. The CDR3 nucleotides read TGTGCCAGCAGTTCAAGACGCCGGGACGGCACAGATACGCAGTATTTT.

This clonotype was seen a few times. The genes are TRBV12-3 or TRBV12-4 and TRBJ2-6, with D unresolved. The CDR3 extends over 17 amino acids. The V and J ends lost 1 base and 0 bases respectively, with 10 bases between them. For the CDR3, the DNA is TGTGCCAGCAGTTTAGTGGCAGGAAGCTCTGGGGCCAACGTCCTGACTTTC. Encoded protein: CASSLVAGSSGANVLTF.